This TCR beta chain was retrieved from a study of cytomegalovirus exposure and HLA in healthy donors. The study's findings and limits: Most sequenced TCRs were rare (though some public TCRs occurred in many donors).

Turning to this clone: The antigen is not known.

Both 60 Vbeta primers and 13 Jbeta primers went into the PCR. Clones were sequenced by immunoSEQ multiplex PCR, and TCRdb holds only the in-frame ones, with some missing. The profile shows roughly 130,000 clones, about 80% of them singletons. Sequencing was performed on PBMCs. This clonotype originated in a man between 40 and 49 years old in good health and CMV-seronegative.

The CDR3 loop is CASSPSDRPPANVLTF. The CDR3 nucleotides read TGTGCCAGCAGCCCCTCTGACAGGCCCCCGGCCAACGTCCTGACTTTC. The chain recombines TRBV11-1 with TRBJ2-6, with D possibly TRBD1 on 6 matching bases. The germline V and J ends were trimmed by 5 bases and 6 bases, with 17 bases remaining between them. The CDR3 has 16 residues. Germline lookup yields CDR1 SGHAT and CDR2 FQDESV (reference sequence).